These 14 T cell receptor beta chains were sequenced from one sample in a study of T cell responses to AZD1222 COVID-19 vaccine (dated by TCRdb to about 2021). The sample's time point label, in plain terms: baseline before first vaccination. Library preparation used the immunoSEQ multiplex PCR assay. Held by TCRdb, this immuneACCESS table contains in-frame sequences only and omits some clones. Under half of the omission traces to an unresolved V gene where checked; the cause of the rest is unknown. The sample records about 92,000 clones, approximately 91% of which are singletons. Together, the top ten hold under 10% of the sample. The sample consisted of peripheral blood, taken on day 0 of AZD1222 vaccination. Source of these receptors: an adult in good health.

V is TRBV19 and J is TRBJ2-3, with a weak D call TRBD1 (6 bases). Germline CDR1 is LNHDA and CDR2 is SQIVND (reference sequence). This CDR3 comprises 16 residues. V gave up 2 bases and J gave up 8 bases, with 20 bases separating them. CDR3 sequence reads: CASSIRNTGKLVTQYF. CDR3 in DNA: TGTGCCAGTAGTATACGCAACACAGGGAAACTAGTTACGCAGTATTTT. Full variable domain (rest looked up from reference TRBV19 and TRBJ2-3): DGGITQSPKYLFRKEGQNVTLSCEQNLNHDAMYWYRQDPGQGLRLIYYSQIVNDFQKGDIAEGYSVSREKKESFPLTVTSAQKNPTAFYLCASSIRNTGKLVTQYFGPGTRLTVL.

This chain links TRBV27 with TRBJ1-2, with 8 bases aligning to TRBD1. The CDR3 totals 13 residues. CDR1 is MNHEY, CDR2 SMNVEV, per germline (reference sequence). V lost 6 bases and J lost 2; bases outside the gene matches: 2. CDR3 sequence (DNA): TGTGCCAGCAGGCGGACAGGGAACTATGGCTACACCTTC. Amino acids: CASRRTGNYGYTF.

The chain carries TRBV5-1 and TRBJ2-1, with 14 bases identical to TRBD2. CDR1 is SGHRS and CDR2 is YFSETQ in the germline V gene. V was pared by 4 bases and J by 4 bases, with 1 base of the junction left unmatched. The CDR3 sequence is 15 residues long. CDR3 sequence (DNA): TGCGCCAGCAGCCGGACTAGCGGGGGGTACAATGAGCAGTTCTTC. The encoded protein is CASSRTSGGYNEQFF.

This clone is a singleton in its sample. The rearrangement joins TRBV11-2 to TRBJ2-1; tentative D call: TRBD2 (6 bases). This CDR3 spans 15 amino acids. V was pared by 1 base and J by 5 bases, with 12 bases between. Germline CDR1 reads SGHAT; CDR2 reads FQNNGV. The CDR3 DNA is TGTGCCAGCAGCTTAGGGGGAGGACCTAACAATGAGCAGTTCTTC. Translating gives CASSLGGGPNNEQFF.

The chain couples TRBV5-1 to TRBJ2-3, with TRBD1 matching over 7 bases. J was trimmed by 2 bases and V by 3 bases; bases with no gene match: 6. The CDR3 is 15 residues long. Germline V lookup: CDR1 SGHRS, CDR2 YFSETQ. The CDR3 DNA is TGCGCCAGCAGCTCAGGACAGGCGAACACAGATACGCAGTATTTT. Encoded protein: CASSSGQANTDTQYF. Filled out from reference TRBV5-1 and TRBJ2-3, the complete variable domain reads KAGVTQTPRYLIKTRGQQVTLSCSPISGHRSVSWYQQTPGQGLQFLFEYFSETQRNKGNFPGRFSGRQFSNSRSEMNVSTLELGDSALYLCASSSGQANTDTQYFGPGTRLTVL.

The CDR3 nucleotides read TGTGCCAGCAGAACCGGGACAGGAGCTACGGGCGAAGCTTTCTTT. This sequence encodes CASRTGTGATGEAFF. V gene TRBV5-4 combines with J gene TRBJ1-1, with 8 bases aligning to TRBD1. The CDR3 has 15 amino acids. Germline V gene lookup returns CDR1 SGHNT and CDR2 YYREEE (reference sequence). V trimming: 5 bases; J trimming: 8 bases; junction bases outside the gene matches: 14.

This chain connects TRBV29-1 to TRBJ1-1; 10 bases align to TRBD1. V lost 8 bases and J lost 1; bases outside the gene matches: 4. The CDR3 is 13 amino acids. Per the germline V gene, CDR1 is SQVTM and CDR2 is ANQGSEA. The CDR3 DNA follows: TGCAGCCACCGGACAGGGGGGAACACTGAAGCTTTCTTT. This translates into CSHRTGGNTEAFF. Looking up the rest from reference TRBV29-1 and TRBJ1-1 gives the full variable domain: SAVISQKPSRDICQRGTSLTIQCQVDSQVTMMFWYRQQPGQSLTLIATANQGSEATYESGFVIDKFPISRPNLTFSTLTVSNMSPEDSSIYLCSHRTGGNTEAFFGQGTRLTVV.

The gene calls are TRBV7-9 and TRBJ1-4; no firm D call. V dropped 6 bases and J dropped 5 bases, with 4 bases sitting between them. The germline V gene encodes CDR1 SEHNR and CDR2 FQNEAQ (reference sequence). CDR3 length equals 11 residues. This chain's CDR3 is CASSTNEKLFF. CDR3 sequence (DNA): TGTGCCAGCAGTACCAATGAAAAACTGTTTTTT.

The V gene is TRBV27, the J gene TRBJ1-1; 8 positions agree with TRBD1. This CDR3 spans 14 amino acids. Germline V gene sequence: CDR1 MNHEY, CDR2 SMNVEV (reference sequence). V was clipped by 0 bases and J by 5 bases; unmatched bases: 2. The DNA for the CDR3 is TGTGCCAGCAGTTTATCGCGGACAGGGACTGAAGCTTTCTTT. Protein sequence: CASSLSRTGTEAFF.

CDR3 loop: CASSFGQGAYSNQPQHF. DNA for the CDR3: TGTGCCAGCAGCTTTGGACAGGGAGCGTATAGCAATCAGCCCCAGCATTTT. J is TRBJ1-5 and V is TRBV5-6; TRBD1 matches 8 bases. The CDR3 covers 17 residues. CDR1 is SGHDT, CDR2 YYEEEE, per germline. J was trimmed by 0 bases and V by 2 bases; bases with no gene match: 7.

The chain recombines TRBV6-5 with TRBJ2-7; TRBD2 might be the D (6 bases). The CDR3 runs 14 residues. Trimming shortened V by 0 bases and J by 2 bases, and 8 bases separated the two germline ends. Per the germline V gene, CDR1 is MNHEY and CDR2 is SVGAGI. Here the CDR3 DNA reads TGTGCCAGCAGTTACTCGGGGGGTACCTACGAGCAGTACTTC. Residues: CASSYSGGTYEQYF.

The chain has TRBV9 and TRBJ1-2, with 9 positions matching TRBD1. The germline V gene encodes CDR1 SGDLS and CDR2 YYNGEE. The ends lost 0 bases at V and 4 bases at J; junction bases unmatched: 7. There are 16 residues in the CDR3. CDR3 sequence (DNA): TGTGCCAGCAGCGTAGCCTGGGACAGGGCTCTCTATGGCTACACCTTC. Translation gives CASSVAWDRALYGYTF.

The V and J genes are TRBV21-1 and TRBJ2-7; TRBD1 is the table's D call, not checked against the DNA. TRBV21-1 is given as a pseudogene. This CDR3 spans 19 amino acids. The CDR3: CASSARQGGITRSTEEQYF. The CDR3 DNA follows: TGTGCCAGCAGCGCCCGACAGGGGGGGATTACCCGTTCTACGGAGGAGCAGTACTTC.

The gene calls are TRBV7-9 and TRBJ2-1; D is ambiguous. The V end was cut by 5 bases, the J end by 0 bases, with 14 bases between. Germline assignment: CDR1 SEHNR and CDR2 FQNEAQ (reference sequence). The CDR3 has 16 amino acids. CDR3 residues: CASSHRSFSSYNEQFF. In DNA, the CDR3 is TGTGCCAGCAGCCACCGATCATTTAGCTCCTACAATGAGCAGTTCTTC. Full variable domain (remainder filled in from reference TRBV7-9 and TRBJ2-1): DTGVSQNPRHKITKRGQNVTFRCDPISEHNRLYWYRQTLGQGPEFLTYFQNEAQLEKSRLLSDRFSAERPKGSFSTLEIQRTEQGDSAMYLCASSHRSFSSYNEQFFGPGTRLTVL.